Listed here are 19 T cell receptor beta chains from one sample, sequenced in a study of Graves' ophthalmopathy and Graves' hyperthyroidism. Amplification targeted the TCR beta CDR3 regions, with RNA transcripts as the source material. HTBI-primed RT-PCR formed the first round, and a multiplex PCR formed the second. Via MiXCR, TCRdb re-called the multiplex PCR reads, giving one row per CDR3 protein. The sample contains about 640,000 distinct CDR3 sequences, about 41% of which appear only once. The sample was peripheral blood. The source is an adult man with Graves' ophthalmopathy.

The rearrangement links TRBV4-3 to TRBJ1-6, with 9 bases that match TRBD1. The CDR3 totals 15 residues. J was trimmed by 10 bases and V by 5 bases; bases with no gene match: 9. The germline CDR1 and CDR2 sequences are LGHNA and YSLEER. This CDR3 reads CASSAQQGAGSPLHF. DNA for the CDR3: TGCGCCAGCAGCGCCCAACAGGGGGCTGGCTCACCCCTCCACTTT.

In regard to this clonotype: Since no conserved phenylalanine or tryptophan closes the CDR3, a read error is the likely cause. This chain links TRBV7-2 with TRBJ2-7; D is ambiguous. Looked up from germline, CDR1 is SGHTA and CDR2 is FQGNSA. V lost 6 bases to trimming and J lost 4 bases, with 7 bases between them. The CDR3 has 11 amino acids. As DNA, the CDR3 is TGTGCCAGCAGGACTGGTTACGAGCAGTACCTC. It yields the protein CASRTGYEQYL.

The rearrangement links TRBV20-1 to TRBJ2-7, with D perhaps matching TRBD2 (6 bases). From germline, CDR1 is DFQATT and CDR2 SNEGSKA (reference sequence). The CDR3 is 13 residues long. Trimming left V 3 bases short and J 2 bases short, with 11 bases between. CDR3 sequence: CSASPGLTYEQYF. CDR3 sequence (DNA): TGCAGTGCTAGCCCGGGACTTACCTACGAGCAGTACTTC.

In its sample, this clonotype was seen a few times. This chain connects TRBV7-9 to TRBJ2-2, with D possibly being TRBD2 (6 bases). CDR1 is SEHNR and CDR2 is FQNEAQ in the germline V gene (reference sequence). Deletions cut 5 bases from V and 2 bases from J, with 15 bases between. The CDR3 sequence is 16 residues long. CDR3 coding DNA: TGTGCCAGCAGCCAAGAGGCGGGGATAAACACCGGGGAGCTGTTTTTT. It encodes CASSQEAGINTGELFF.

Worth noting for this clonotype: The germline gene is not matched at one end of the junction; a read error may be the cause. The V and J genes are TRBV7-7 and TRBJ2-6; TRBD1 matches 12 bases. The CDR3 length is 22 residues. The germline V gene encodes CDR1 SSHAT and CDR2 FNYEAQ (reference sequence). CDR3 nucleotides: TGTGCTAGCAGCTCCTATTCGGGGACAGGGGGCGCGATCTCCTCAGGGGCCAACGTCCTGACTTTC. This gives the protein CASSSYSGTGGAISSGANVLTF.

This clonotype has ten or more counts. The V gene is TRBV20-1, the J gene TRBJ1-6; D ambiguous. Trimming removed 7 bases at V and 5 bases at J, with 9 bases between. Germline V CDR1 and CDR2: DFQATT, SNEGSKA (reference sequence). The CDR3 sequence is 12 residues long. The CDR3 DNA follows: TGCAGTGGTGGAGAGAATAATTCACCCCTCCACTTT. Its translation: CSGGENNSPLHF.

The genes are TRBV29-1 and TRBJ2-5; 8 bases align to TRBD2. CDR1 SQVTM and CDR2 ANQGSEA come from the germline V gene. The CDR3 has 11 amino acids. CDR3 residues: CTIAGQETQYF. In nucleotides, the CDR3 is TGCACCATAGCGGGACAAGAGACCCAGTACTTC.

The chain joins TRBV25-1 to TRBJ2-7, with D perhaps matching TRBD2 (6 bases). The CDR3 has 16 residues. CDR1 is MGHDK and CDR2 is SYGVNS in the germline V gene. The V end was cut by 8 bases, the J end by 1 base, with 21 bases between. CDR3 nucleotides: TGTGCCAGCTCACCACCGGGGGTTCTAGCATCCTACGAGCAGTACTTC. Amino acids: CASSPPGVLASYEQYF.

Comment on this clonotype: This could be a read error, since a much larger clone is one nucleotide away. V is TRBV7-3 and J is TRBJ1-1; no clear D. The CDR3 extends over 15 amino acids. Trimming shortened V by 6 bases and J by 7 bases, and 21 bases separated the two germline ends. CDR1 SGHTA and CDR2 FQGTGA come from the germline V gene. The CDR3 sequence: CASSSWTRHEIEAFF. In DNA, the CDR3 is TGTGCCAGCAGTTCATGGACCAGACATGAGATTGAAGCTTTCTTT.

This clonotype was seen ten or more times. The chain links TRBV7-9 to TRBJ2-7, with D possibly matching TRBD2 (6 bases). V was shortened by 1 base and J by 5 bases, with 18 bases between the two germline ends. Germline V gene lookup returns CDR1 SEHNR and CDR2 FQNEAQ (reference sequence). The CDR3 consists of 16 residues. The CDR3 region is CASSLEFGGRYHEQYF. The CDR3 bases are TGTGCCAGCAGCTTAGAGTTTGGGGGGAGGTACCACGAGCAGTACTTC.

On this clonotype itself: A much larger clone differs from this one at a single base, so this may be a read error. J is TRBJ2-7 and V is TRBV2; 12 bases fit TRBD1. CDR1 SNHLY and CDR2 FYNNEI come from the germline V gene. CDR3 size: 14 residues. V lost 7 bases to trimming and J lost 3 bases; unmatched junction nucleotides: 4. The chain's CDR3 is CASIGTGGFYEQYF. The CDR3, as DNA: TGTGCCAGCATTGGGACAGGGGGCTTCTACGAGCAGTACTTC.

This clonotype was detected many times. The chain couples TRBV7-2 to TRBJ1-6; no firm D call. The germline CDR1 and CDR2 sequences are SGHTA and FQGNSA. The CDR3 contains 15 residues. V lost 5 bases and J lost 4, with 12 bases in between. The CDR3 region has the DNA TGTGCCAGCAGCCTTAGACGGACTTATAATTCACCCCTCCACTTT. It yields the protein CASSLRRTYNSPLHF.

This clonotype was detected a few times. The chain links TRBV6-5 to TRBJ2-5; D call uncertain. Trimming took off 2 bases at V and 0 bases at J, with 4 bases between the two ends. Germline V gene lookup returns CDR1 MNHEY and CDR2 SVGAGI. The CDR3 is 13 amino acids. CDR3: CASSYLDQETQYF. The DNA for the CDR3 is TGTGCCAGCAGTTACCTCGACCAAGAGACCCAGTACTTC.

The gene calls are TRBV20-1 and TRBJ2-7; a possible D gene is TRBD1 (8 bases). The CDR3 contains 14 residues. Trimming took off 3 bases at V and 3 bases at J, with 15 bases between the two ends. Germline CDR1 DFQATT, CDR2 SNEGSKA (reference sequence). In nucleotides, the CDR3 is TGCAGTGCTAGCACAACAGGGGGGGTCTACGAGCAGTACGTC. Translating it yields CSASTTGGVYEQYV.

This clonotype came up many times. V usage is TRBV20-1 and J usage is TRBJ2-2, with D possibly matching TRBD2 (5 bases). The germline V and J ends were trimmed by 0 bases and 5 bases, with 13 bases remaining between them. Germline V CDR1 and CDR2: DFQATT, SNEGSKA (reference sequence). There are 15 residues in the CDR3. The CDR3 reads CSARDSAGGTGELFF. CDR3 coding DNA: TGCAGTGCTAGAGATTCCGCCGGAGGTACCGGGGAGCTGTTTTTT.

The CDR3 reads CASSERAGGYDEQYF. The CDR3 DNA is TGTGCCAGCAGCGAGAGGGCTGGGGGGTATGACGAGCAGTACTTC. The chain couples TRBV2 to TRBJ2-7, with a weak D call TRBD2 (6 bases). Germline V gives CDR1 SNHLY, CDR2 FYNNEI. The V end was cut by 6 bases, the J end by 5 bases, with 20 bases between. This CDR3 is 15 amino acids long.

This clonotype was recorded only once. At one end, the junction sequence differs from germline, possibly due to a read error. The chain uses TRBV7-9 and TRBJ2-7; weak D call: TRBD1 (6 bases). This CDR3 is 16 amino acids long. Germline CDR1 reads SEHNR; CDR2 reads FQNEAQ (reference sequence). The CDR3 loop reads CASSQATGQSLYGQYF. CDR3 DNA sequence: TGCGCCAGCAGCCAAGCTACAGGGCAAAGCCTCTACGGGCAGTACTTC.

The CDR3 here is CASTETGTNTEAFF. CDR3 sequence (DNA): TGTGCCAGCACCGAGACAGGGACGAACACTGAAGCTTTCTTT. This chain connects TRBV12-3 or TRBV12-4 to TRBJ1-1, with 7 bases fitting TRBD1. J gave up 1 base and V 7 bases, and 6 bases lay outside the gene matches. The CDR3 spans 14 residues.

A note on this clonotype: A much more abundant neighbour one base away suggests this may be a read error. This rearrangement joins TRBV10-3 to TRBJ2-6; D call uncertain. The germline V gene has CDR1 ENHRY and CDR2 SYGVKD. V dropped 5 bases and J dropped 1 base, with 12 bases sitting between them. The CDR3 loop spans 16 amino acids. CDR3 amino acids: CAISYTLTSGANVLTF. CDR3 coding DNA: TGTGCCATCAGTTACACCTTAACTTCTGGGGCCAACGTCCTGACTTTC.